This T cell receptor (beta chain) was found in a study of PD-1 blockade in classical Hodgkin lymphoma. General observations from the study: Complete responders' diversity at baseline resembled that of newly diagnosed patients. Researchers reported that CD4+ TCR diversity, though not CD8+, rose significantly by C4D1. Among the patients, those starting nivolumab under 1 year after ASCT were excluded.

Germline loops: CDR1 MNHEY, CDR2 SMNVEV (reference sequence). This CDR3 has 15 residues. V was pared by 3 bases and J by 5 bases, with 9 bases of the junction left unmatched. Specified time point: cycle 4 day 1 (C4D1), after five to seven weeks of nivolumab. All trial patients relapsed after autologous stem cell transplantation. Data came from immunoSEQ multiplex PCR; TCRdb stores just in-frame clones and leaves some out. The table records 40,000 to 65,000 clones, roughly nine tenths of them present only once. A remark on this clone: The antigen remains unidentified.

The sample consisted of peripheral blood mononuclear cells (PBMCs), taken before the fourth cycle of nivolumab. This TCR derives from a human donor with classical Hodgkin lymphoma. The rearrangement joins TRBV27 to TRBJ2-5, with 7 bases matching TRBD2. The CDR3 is CASSFRLAGVETQYF. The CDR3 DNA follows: TGTGCCAGCAGTTTTAGGCTTGCGGGAGTCGAGACCCAGTACTTC.